The T cell receptor (beta chain) described here comes from a study of cytomegalovirus exposure and HLA in healthy donors (dated by TCRdb to about 2017). A note on the overall study: An earlier analysis of approximately 590 of the donors reported approximately 270 Gb of sequence data and some 120 million unique TCR beta sequences from some 180 million T cells. An early release that covered about 600 HLA-typed donors contained about 300 gigabases of sequencing data and tens of millions of unique TCR sequences. Of the 300 to 450 genotyped donors, roughly 76% were placed in the genetic ancestry cluster associated with self-reported Caucasian donors. The study was designed to test whether signatures of past pathogen exposure could be identified by cataloging public T cell receptors. The study used immunosequencing to profile the T cell repertoires of under 700 subjects and linked those repertoires to cytomegalovirus serostatus. In addition to the first cohort of roughly 700 subjects, a separate validation cohort of about 120 different subjects was used. To predict cytomegalovirus infection status, the study brought together high-throughput TCR immunosequencing, statistical association of individual TCRs with disease status, and machine learning. In a later analysis, previously published TCR beta repertoires from fewer than 750 donors were re-analyzed and high-resolution HLA genotyping was added so that TCR occurrence patterns could be studied. Rather than drawing on any new phenotypic data, the later analysis identified candidate immune exposures from TCR beta sequences and the way those sequences occurred across donors. An earlier analysis of nearly 600 of the donors applied high-throughput TCR beta sequencing to assess whether each TCR beta V gene segment acted as functional or pseudogenic. Donor age, sex, ethnicity and CMV serostatus were collected together with the repertoire data. A later genetic analysis took genome-wide SNP genotypes for 398 of the 666 donors and used that subset as a discovery cohort. All discovery cohort repertoires had been generated on a single sequencing platform. Both class I and class II loci were covered by HLA typing, at four-digit resolution. Typing coverage differed by locus: A, B, C, DRB1 and DQB1 were typed in roughly 629-630 donors, DQA1 in around 500, DPA1 in approximately 610, and DPB1 in just under 490. About 5 DR-DQ haplotypes were handled as single units for association and clustering, since linkage in the cohort was strong. Among about 360 genotyped donors of the cohort, an average of approximately 250,000 unique TCR beta nucleotide sequences were sequenced per donor, 15% to 20% of them non-productive.

The CDR3 runs 17 residues from the cysteine to the phenylalanine. The read is trimmed to its CDR3 DNA, 51 bases read in frame from base 1. Based on the germline V gene, the CDR1 and CDR2 sequences are SGDLS and YYNGEE. Trimming accounts for 3 bases at V and 2 bases at J, while the number of junction bases matched to no gene is 5. Concerning this clone itself: Its binding antigen is unknown. Base qualities are not at hand, and no much larger clone is one base apart.

On the study overall, not on this receptor specifically: The cohort was sequenced for TCR beta chains only, and without alpha or paired-chain data the features that could be detected were limited. It was suggested by the authors that the approach could potentially be generalized to other disease states and immunological phenotypes. A group of highly shared sequence variants was considered likely to be a technical artifact of the sequencing pipeline. Cytomegalovirus status was reported to be diagnosed by the classifier with high specificity and sensitivity in both the original and validation cohorts. The study gave a list of around 170 TCR beta chains associated with cytomegalovirus. The 87-base-pair reads could not distinguish some IMGT-functional V segments, including TRBV6-2 and TRBV6-3, so those segments were excluded. When HLA alleles, especially DR and DQ, strongly co-occurred, attributing TCR associations to individual alleles was difficult. While some public TCRs were present in many individuals, most TCR sequences turned up only very rarely across donors. Linkage disequilibrium might explain the correlated functional status among segregating V segments, but an unknown experimental factor could not be excluded. According to a later genetic analysis, donors in an Asian-associated ancestry cluster had fewer N-insertions in productive TCRs than the approximately 630-donor mean. In a later analysis, HLA-associated TCR beta chains were found to be more clonally expanded and to have lower generation probabilities than equally common non-associated chains. According to a later analysis, parvovirus B19, influenza, CMV and Epstein-Barr virus appeared linked to several top co-occurrence clusters. Most CMV-associated TCR beta chains appeared to be HLA-restricted in a later analysis, and the HLA associations seemed to be driven largely by CMV exposure. Sequencing depth was assumed to be roughly uniform across donors in the presence/absence analyses, though that assumption may not hold. Because counts were too low, 15 to 20 rarely observed V segments, including chromosome 9 orphons, were excluded from the earlier analysis of some 590 of the donors. An association between a missense DCLRE1C variant and V-gene and J-gene trimming of TCR beta chains was found in a later genetic analysis and replicated in an independent cohort. Broadly in line with IMGT annotations, most TCR beta V segments showed up in productive rearrangements about 90% or about 30% of the time in an earlier analysis of 587 of the donors. In a later analysis, over 15,000 TCR beta sequences were associated with specific HLA alleles at a false discovery rate of 0.05. Immune exposure information for the cohort was limited to CMV serostatus. A later analysis found that TCR association rates varied across HLA loci, with DRB1 alleles showing the most associated TCRs and HLA-C alleles the fewest. Because HLA typing was missing for some donors at each locus, association tests included only the typed subset. A further reported finding was that TCR beta sequences accurately predicted the HLA-A and HLA-B alleles for most subjects in the first cohort. In vitro tests confirmed that a few of the cytomegalovirus-associated TCR beta chains recognize cytomegalovirus antigens.

Libraries were built with the immunoSEQ multiplex PCR assay. For the multiplex PCR, a mixture combining 60 forward primers for TCR Vbeta segments and 13 reverse primers for TCR Jbeta segments was used. The CDR3 region of rearranged TCR beta genes was amplified from genomic DNA with a multiplex PCR assay. The Illumina HiSeq System was used to sequence the amplified TCR beta libraries as 87-base-pair reads. In the paper's pipeline: Across the 600 to 700 repertoires, a later analysis counted 60 million to 90 million unique TCR beta chains, some 11 million of which were shared by at least two donors. Raw reads were error-corrected and collapsed into unique sequences with a nearest-neighbor algorithm that merged closely related sequences to remove PCR and sequencing errors. CDR3 sequences were aligned to IMGT reference sequences to assign V, D and J gene segments. For a sequence to be retained, a match of at least six nucleotides to both a V gene segment and a J gene segment was required. A rearrangement was called productive if the CDR3 had no stop codons and remained in frame with V and J, and every other rearrangement was called non-productive. CDR3 was defined according to IMGT convention as the region running from the second conserved V-encoded cysteine to the conserved J-encoded phenylalanine. Sequences without an unambiguous match to a single V gene segment were excluded from the earlier analysis of about 640 of the donors. An earlier analysis of around 600 of the donors classified V segments as functional when productive rearrangements were above 56.7% and as segregating when the standard deviation between donors was above 5%. A statistical classification framework was built to diagnose cytomegalovirus status from the catalog of TCR beta chain sequences. V and J gene assignment, in a later analysis, came from comparing TCR nucleotide sequences with IMGT/GENE-DB human TR gene sequences. The TCRdist pipeline was used in a later analysis to assign CDR3 sequences and most-parsimonious VDJ recombination scenarios. In a later analysis, each TCR beta chain was defined by its CDR3 amino acid sequence together with its V-gene family, and reads lacking a unique V-gene family were excluded. To address suspected cross-contamination and a sequencing artifact, a later analysis removed over 500 highly shared, low-generation-probability nucleotide sequences. In a later analysis, a clonal expansion index was calculated for each public chain from normalized within-repertoire ranks of inferred template counts. A later analysis computed generation probabilities with a VDJ recombination model fitted to out-of-frame rearrangements, and checked the results against IGoR. A later analysis scored TCR-TCR, TCR-HLA and TCR-CMV co-occurrence with hypergeometric tests, applying a repertoire-size bias correction to TCR pairs. False discovery rates were estimated in a later analysis by permuting HLA or CMV assignments 20 times. In a later analysis, co-occurring TCRs were grouped with DBSCAN, and TCRdist sequence similarity was added when clustering was performed within HLA-allele-positive subsets. For co-occurrence clustering, repertoires with fewer than 30,000 or more than 120,000 public chains were excluded, along with about five repertoires with anomalous nucleotide sharing. In TCRdb, the immuneACCESS table is reduced to in-frame sequences with V and J assigned. These tables do not hold every clone; where another copy was compared, an unresolved V gene accounts for under half, and the others remain unexplained. V and J calls and clone size are those listed in that table; D and trimming were worked out from the DNA. The sample includes some 190,000 clones, with 70% to 75% observed a single time. The ten most abundant clones make up approximately 4.8% of the sample.

The cohort consisted of approximately 670 healthy bone marrow donors. At the time of sampling, all cohort members were nominally healthy, though unrecorded immune exposures were likely present. The donor was CMV seropositive and belonged to the group of 250 to 300 seropositive cohort members. A peripheral blood sample was provided by each donor, and peripheral blood mononuclear cells were used for TCR beta sequencing. Genomic DNA was extracted from the blood cell samples with the Qiagen DNeasy Blood Extraction Kit. The specimen sequenced was PBMCs. The TCR sequence derives from a man aged 25 to 40 in good health and CMV-seropositive. This chain is built from TRBV9 and TRBJ2-2; 12 bases in the junction line up with TRBD2. The CDR3 protein: CASSALAGGPNTGELFF. The DNA sequence reads TGTGCCAGCAGCGCTCTAGCGGGGGGGCCCAACACCGGGGAGCTGTTTTTT. This CDR3, with the reference TRBV9 and TRBJ2-2 proteins standing in past its ends, gives the full variable domain DSGVTQTPKHLITATGQRVTLRCSPRSGDLSVYWYQQSLDQGLQFLIQYYNGEERAKGNILERFSAQQFPDLHSELNLSSLELGDSALYFCASSALAGGPNTGELFFGEGSRLTVL.